The sequence of this T cell receptor beta chain was determined in a study of shared clonotypes between healthy human individuals. Donors, healthy HIV-negative adults, lacked recent acute infections or vaccinations. Memory CD4+ cells were the fraction left after CD45RA+ naive selection. Details on this clone: Its antigen is as yet unknown.

The protocol was immunoSEQ multiplex PCR, while the TCRdb copy is restricted to in-frame clones and leaves out a portion. The table shows over 850,000 clones, with about 84% occurring only once. CDR1 is SGHNT and CDR2 is YYREEE in the germline V gene (reference sequence). Trimming removed 3 bases from V and 13 bases from J, with 25 bases in between. This CDR3 is 15 amino acids long. Study-level results: Sampling was confined to blood; repertoires within tissues likely differ.

The sequencing input was memory CD4+ T cells from PBMCs. Regarding subset: CD45RA-negative fraction. This sequence joins TRBV5-4 and TRBJ2-5; TRBD1 might be the D (5 bases). The sequence derives from a man younger than 35 in good health. Some clones in this sample may be carry-over from other donors' samples. CDR3 residues: CASSYTGKEWGPRYF. CDR3 nucleotide sequence: TGTGCCAGCAGCTACACCGGTAAAGAGTGGGGCCCAAGGTACTTC. Combining the CDR3 with reference TRBV5-4 and TRBJ2-5 gives the whole variable domain ETGVTQSPTHLIKTRGQQVTLRCSSQSGHNTVSWYQQALGQGPQFIFQYYREEENGRGNFPPRFSGLQFPNYSSELNVNALELDDSALYLCASSYTGKEWGPRYFGPGTRLLVL.